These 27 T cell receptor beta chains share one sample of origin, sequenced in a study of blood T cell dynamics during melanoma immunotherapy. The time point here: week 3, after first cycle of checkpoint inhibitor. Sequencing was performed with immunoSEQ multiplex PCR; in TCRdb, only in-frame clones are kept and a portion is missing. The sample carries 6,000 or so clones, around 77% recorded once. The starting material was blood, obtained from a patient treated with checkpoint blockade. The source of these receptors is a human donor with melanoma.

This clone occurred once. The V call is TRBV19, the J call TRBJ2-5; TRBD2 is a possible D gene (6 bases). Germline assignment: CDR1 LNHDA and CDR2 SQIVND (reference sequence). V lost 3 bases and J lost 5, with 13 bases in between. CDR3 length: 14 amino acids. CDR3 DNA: TGTGCCAGTAGTATTGCGGGGCAGCGGGAGACCCAGTACTTC. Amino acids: CASSIAGQRETQYF.

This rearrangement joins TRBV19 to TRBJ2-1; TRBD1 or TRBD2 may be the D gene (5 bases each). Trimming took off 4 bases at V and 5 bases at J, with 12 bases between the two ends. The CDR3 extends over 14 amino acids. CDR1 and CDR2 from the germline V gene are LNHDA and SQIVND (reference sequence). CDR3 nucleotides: TGTGCCAGTAGTAGGGCCGGGACCAACAATGAGCAGTTCTTC. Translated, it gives CASSRAGTNNEQFF.

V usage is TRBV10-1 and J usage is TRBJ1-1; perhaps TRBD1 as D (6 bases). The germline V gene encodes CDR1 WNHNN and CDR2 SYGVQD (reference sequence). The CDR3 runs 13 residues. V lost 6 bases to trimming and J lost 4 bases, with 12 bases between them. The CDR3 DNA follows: TGCGCCAGCAGGCGACAGGAGGGCACTGAAGCTTTCTTT. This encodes CASRRQEGTEAFF.

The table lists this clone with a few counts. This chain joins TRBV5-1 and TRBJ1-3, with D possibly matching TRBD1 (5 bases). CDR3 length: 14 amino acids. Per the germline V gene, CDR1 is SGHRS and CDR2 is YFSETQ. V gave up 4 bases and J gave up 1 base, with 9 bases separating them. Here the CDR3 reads CASSRDWSGNTIYF. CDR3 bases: TGCGCCAGCAGCCGGGACTGGTCTGGAAACACCATATATTTT.

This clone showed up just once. The CDR3, as DNA: TGCGCCAGCAGCACAGGACAAAACCTGAACACCGGGGAGCTGTTTTTT. Its translation: CASSTGQNLNTGELFF. The V gene is TRBV5-1, the J gene TRBJ2-2, with D possibly being TRBD1 (5 bases). V was cut by 4 bases and J by 1 base, with 14 bases left in between. The CDR3 is made up of 16 amino acids. Germline assignment: CDR1 SGHRS and CDR2 YFSETQ.

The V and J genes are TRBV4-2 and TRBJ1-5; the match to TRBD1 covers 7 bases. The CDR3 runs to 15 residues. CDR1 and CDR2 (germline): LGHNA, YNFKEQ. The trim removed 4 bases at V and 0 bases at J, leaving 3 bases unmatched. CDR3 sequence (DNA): TGTGCCAGCAGCCCGGACAGGTATAGCAATCAGCCCCAGCATTTT. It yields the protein CASSPDRYSNQPQHF.

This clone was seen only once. In DNA form, the CDR3 reads TGTGCCATCAGTGAGTCGACCGGGACAGGGATCATGAACACTGAAGCTTTCTTT. This gives the protein CAISESTGTGIMNTEAFF. This rearrangement joins TRBV10-3 to TRBJ1-1; 9 nucleotides agree with TRBD1. The junction had 8 bases not matched to a gene; V was cut back by 0 bases and J by 0 bases. This CDR3 is built from 18 residues. Germline lookup yields CDR1 ENHRY and CDR2 SYGVKD.

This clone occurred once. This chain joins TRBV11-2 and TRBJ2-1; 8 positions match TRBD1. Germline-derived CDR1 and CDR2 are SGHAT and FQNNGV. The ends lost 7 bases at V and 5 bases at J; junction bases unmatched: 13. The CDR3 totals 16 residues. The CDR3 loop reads CASISLGQGWHNEQFF. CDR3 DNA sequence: TGTGCCAGCATATCCCTCGGACAGGGATGGCACAATGAGCAGTTCTTC. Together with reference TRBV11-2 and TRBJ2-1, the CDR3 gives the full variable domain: EAGVAQSPRYKIIEKRQSVAFWCNPISGHATLYWYQQILGQGPKLLIQFQNNGVVDDSQLPKDRFSAERLKGVDSTLKIQPAKLEDSAVYLCASISLGQGWHNEQFFGPGTRLTVL.

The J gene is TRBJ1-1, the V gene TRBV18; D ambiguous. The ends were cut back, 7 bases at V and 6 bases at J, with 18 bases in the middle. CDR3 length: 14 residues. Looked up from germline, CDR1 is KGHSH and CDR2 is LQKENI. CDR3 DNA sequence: TGTGCCAGCTTGTCGAGAGCGCTAGGCTCTGAAGCTTTCTTT. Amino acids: CASLSRALGSEAFF.

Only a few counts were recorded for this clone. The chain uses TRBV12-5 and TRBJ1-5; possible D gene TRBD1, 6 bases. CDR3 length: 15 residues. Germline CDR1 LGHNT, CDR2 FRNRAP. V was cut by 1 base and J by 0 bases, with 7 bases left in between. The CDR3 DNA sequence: TGTGCTAGTGGTTTGGACAGGGATAGCAATCAGCCCCAGCATTTT. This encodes CASGLDRDSNQPQHF.

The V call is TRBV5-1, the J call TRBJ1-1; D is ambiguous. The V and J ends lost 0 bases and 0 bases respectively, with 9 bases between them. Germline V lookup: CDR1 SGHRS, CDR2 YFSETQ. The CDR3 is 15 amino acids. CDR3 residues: CASSLGASMNTEAFF. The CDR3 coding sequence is TGCGCCAGCAGCTTGGGAGCAAGCATGAACACTGAAGCTTTCTTT.

The DNA of the CDR3 is TGTGCCAGCAGCTTAGCAGGGATCGGCGAGCAGTACTTC. The encoded protein is CASSLAGIGEQYF. The chain carries TRBV7-6 and TRBJ2-7; D gene unclear. Trimming pared 0 bases from V and 6 bases from J, leaving 9 bases between. CDR3 length equals 13 residues. CDR1 is SGHVS and CDR2 is FNYEAQ in the germline V gene.

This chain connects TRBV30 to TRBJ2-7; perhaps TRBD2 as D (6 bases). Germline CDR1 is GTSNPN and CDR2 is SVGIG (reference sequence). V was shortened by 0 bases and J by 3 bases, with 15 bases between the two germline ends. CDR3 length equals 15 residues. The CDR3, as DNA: TGTGCCTGGAGTGTACTGGGGGGAATCCTCTACGAGCAGTACTTC. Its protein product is CAWSVLGGILYEQYF.

CDR3 nucleotide sequence: TGTGCCAGTAGAAGGACAGGGGGATTTTCTGGGGCCAACGTCCTGACTTTC. Translating it yields CASRRTGGFSGANVLTF. The chain combines TRBV19 with TRBJ2-6; 10 bases agree with TRBD1. CDR3 length equals 17 residues. CDR1 is LNHDA, CDR2 SQIVND, per germline (reference sequence). Trimming removed 6 bases from V and 1 base from J; junction bases left unmatched: 6.

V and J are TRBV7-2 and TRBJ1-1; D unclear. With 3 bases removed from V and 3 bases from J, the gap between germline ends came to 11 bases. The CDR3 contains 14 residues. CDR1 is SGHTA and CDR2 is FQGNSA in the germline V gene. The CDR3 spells CASSFGVQDTEAFF. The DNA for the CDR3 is TGTGCCAGCAGCTTTGGGGTCCAGGACACTGAAGCTTTCTTT.

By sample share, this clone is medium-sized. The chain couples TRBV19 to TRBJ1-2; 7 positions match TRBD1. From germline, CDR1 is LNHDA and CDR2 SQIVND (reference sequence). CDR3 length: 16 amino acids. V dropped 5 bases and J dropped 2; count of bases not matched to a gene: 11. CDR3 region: CASSPLGTVLNYGYTF. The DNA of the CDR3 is TGTGCCAGTAGTCCCCTCGGGACAGTCTTAAACTATGGCTACACCTTC.

The CDR3 loop is CASSELTGGLNTEAFF. For the CDR3, the DNA is TGTGCCAGCAGCGAGCTGACAGGGGGTCTGAACACTGAAGCTTTCTTT. The chain links TRBV11-2 to TRBJ1-1; 9 bases are shared with TRBD1. The CDR3 is made up of 16 amino acids. Germline V CDR1 and CDR2: SGHAT, FQNNGV. Trimming removed 5 bases from V and 0 bases from J; junction bases left unmatched: 7.

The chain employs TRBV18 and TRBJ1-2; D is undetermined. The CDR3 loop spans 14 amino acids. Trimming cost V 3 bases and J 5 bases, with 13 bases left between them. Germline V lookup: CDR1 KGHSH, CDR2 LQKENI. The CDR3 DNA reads TGTGCCAGCTCACCGGTGGATCTCCCTTATGGCTACACCTTC. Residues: CASSPVDLPYGYTF.

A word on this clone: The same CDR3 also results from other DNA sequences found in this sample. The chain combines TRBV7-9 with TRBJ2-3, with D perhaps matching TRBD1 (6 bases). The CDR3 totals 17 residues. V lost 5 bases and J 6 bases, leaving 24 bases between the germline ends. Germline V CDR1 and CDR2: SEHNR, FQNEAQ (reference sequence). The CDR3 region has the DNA TGTGCCAGCAGCCGCCGACCTGGACAGATCTCGGGGGATACGCAGTATTTT. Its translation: CASSRRPGQISGDTQYF.

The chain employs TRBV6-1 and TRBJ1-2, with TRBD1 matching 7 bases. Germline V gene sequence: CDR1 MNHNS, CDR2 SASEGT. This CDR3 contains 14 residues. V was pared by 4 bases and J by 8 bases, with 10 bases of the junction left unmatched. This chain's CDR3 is CASSARVGGEGYTF. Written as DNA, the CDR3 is TGTGCCAGCAGTGCCCGGGTAGGGGGCGAGGGCTACACCTTC.

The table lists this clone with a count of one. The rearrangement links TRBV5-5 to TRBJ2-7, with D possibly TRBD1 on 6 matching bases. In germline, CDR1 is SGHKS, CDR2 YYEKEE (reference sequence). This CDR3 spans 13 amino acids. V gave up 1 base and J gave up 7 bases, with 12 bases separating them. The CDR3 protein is CASSLMGAREQYF. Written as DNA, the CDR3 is TGTGCCAGCAGCTTGATGGGGGCTCGGGAGCAGTACTTC.

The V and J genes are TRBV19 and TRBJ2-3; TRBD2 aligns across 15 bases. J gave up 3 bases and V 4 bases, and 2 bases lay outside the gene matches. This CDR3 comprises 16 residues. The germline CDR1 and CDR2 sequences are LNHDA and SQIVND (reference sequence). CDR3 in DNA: TGTGCCAGTAGTAGGACTAGCGGGAGGGGGACAGATACGCAGTATTTT. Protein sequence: CASSRTSGRGTDTQYF.

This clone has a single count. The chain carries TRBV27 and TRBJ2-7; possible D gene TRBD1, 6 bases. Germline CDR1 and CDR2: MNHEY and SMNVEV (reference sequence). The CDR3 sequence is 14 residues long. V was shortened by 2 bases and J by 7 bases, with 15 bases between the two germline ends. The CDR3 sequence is CASSLHPAGVEQYF. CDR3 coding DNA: TGTGCCAGCAGTTTACACCCCGCAGGGGTGGAGCAGTACTTC.

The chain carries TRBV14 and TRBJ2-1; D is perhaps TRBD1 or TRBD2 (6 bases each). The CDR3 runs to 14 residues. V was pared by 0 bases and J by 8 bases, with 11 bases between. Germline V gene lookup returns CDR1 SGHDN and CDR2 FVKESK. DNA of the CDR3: TGTGCCAGCAGCCAAGATCTGGGGGGCCATGAGCAGTTCTTC. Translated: CASSQDLGGHEQFF.

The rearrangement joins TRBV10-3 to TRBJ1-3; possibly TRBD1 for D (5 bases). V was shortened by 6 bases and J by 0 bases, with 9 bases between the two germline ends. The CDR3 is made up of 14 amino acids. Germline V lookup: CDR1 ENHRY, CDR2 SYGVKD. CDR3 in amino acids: CAIRKTDSGNTIYF. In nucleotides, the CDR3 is TGTGCCATCAGAAAGACAGACTCTGGAAACACCATATATTTT.

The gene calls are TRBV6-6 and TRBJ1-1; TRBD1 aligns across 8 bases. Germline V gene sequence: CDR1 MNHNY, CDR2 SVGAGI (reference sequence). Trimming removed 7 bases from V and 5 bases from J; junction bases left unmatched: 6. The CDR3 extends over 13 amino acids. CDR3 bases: TGTGCCAGCAACCAGGGGGCGCGGACTGAAGCTTTCTTT. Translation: CASNQGARTEAFF.

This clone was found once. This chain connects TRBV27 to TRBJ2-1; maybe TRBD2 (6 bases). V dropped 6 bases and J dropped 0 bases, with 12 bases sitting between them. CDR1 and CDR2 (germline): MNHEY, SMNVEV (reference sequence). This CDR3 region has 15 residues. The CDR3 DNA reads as TGTGCCAGCAGGCGGGACCGTAACTCCTACAATGAGCAGTTCTTC. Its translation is CASRRDRNSYNEQFF.